This entry lists 12 T cell receptor beta chains sequenced from one sample in a study of cytomegalovirus exposure and HLA in healthy donors. Researchers ran the PCR with 60 Vbeta and 13 Jbeta primers. Clones were sequenced by immunoSEQ multiplex PCR, and TCRdb holds only the in-frame ones, with some missing. This table lists around 140,000 clones. Sequenced sample: PBMCs. The receptors shown here come from a male donor in good health and CMV-seronegative.

This CDR3 reads CASSLVGLAGPSSYEQYF. CDR3 DNA: TGTGCCAGCAGCTTAGTTGGTCTAGCGGGACCCAGCTCCTACGAGCAGTACTTC. The genes are TRBV13 and TRBJ2-7; 9 nucleotides agree with TRBD2. Per the germline V gene, CDR1 is PRHDT and CDR2 is FYEKMQ (reference sequence). Germline trimming cut 1 base from V and 0 bases from J; bases unmatched to any gene: 10. The CDR3 spans 18 residues.

Remarks on this clone: Other nucleotide sequences in the sample specify the same CDR3. This chain connects TRBV7-9 to TRBJ1-1; 9 bases map to TRBD1. This CDR3 comprises 14 residues. In germline, CDR1 is SEHNR, CDR2 FQNEAQ (reference sequence). The ends lost 9 bases at V and 1 base at J; junction bases unmatched: 6. In DNA, the CDR3 is TGTGCCAGTTCGCCGGGACAGGGGAACACTGAAGCTTTCTTT. Amino acid sequence: CASSPGQGNTEAFF. Full variable domain (rest looked up from reference TRBV7-9 and TRBJ1-1): DTGVSQNPRHKITKRGQNVTFRCDPISEHNRLYWYRQTLGQGPEFLTYFQNEAQLEKSRLLSDRFSAERPKGSFSTLEIQRTEQGDSAMYLCASSPGQGNTEAFFGQGTRLTVV.

The chain is built from TRBV5-4 and TRBJ2-2; TRBD1 agrees at 9 bases. V trimming: 5 bases; J trimming: 4 bases; junction bases outside the gene matches: 6. CDR3 length: 15 residues. Germline-derived CDR1 and CDR2 are SGHNT and YYREEE (reference sequence). CDR3 sequence: CASSTGTGITGELFF. CDR3 sequence (DNA): TGTGCCAGCAGTACCGGGACAGGGATCACCGGGGAGCTGTTTTTT. Combining the CDR3 with reference TRBV5-4 and TRBJ2-2 gives the whole variable domain ETGVTQSPTHLIKTRGQQVTLRCSSQSGHNTVSWYQQALGQGPQFIFQYYREEENGRGNFPPRFSGLQFPNYSSELNVNALELDDSALYLCASSTGTGITGELFFGEGSRLTVL.

The V gene is TRBV6-5, the J gene TRBJ1-1; D is undetermined. The V gene lost 0 bases and the J gene lost 7 bases, with 12 bases spanning the gap. CDR1 is MNHEY and CDR2 is SVGAGI in the germline V gene. The CDR3 consists of 14 residues. CDR3 in amino acids: CASSYSSGGFEAFF. In DNA form, the CDR3 reads TGTGCCAGCAGTTACTCGTCTGGAGGTTTTGAAGCTTTCTTT.

In regard to this clone: Other DNA sequences in the same sample also yield this CDR3. The chain uses TRBV19 and TRBJ1-5, with a weak D call TRBD1 (6 bases). Germline assignment: CDR1 LNHDA and CDR2 SQIVND (reference sequence). The CDR3 spans 13 residues. V lost 9 bases and J lost 3, with 12 bases in between. CDR3 in amino acids: CASLQGNNQPQHF. CDR3 DNA sequence: TGTGCCAGCCTACAGGGCAACAATCAGCCCCAGCATTTT.

The rearrangement uses TRBV28 and TRBJ2-7; D perhaps matches TRBD1 (7 bases). CDR3 length: 13 amino acids. Trimming took off 2 bases at V and 4 bases at J, with 9 bases between the two ends. Germline lookup yields CDR1 MDHEN and CDR2 SYDVKM. CDR3 sequence: CASSLPGGYEQYF. The CDR3, as DNA: TGTGCCAGCAGTTTACCAGGGGGGTACGAGCAGTACTTC.

The chain combines TRBV13 with TRBJ2-7; D remains ambiguous. The CDR3 consists of 11 residues. Germline V gene data show CDR1 as PRHDT and CDR2 as FYEKMQ (reference sequence). Trimming pared 2 bases from V and 5 bases from J, leaving 4 bases between. CDR3 coding DNA: TGTGCCAGCAGCTTAACGGACGAGCAGTACTTC. Its translation: CASSLTDEQYF.

The chain links TRBV27 to TRBJ1-1; 7 bases are shared with TRBD1. The V gene's germline CDR1 is MNHEY and CDR2 SMNVEV (reference sequence). This CDR3 contains 16 residues. After removal of 0 bases from V and 4 bases from J, the junction contained 8 bases not matched to a gene. The CDR3 loop is CASSLSPRQGVTEAFF. The CDR3 DNA sequence: TGTGCCAGCAGTTTATCCCCACGACAGGGAGTCACTGAAGCTTTCTTT.

V usage is TRBV11-2 and J usage is TRBJ2-1; TRBD2 agrees at 9 bases. V gave up 5 bases and J gave up 14 bases; unmatched junction bases: 4. This CDR3 contains 11 residues. Germline V gene sequence: CDR1 SGHAT, CDR2 FQNNGV. CDR3 region: CASSSPSGEFF. CDR3 sequence (DNA): TGTGCCAGCAGCAGCCCTAGCGGGGAGTTCTTC.

J is TRBJ1-2 and V is TRBV30; a weak D match, TRBD1 (6 bases). Trimming left V 0 bases short and J 6 bases short, with 8 bases between. Germline V gene data show CDR1 as GTSNPN and CDR2 as SVGIG (reference sequence). This CDR3 region has 12 residues. The CDR3 loop is CAWSVRGHGYTF. As DNA, the CDR3 is TGTGCCTGGAGTGTCAGGGGACATGGCTACACCTTC. Supplemented by reference TRBV30 and TRBJ1-2, the full variable domain reads SQTIHQWPATLVQPVGSPLSLECTVEGTSNPNLYWYRQAAGRGLQLLFYSVGIGQISSEVPQNLSASRPQDRQFILSSKKLLLSDSGFYLCAWSVRGHGYTFGSGTRLTVV.

This sequence joins TRBV6-5 and TRBJ1-1, with 7 bases identical to TRBD1. Trimming cost V 5 bases and J 3 bases; bases outside gene matches: 9. The CDR3 covers 15 residues. Germline V gene lookup returns CDR1 MNHEY and CDR2 SVGAGI. CDR3 sequence reads: CASSPTTGRYTEAFF. The CDR3, as DNA: TGTGCCAGCAGTCCCACGACAGGGCGGTACACTGAAGCTTTCTTT.

The V gene is TRBV5-1, the J gene TRBJ1-2; the match to TRBD1 covers 7 bases. Germline values: CDR1 SGHRS, CDR2 YFSETQ. The V and J ends lost 4 bases and 10 bases, in that order; junction bases with no gene match: 10. This CDR3 spans 13 amino acids. The CDR3 nucleotides read TGCGCCAGCAGCCTTCTCGGGACAGACAACTACACCTTC. Protein sequence: CASSLLGTDNYTF. Drawing the rest from reference TRBV5-1 and TRBJ1-2, the complete variable domain is KAGVTQTPRYLIKTRGQQVTLSCSPISGHRSVSWYQQTPGQGLQFLFEYFSETQRNKGNFPGRFSGRQFSNSRSEMNVSTLELGDSALYLCASSLLGTDNYTFGSGTRLTVV.